This T cell receptor (beta chain) derives from a study of human T cells and chemical hapten exposure. A single count supports this clonotype. A read error is possible here, since a much larger clone lies one base away. The germline CDR1 and CDR2 sequences are SGHVS and FQNEAQ. The CDR3 has 15 residues. Time point specified: patch test 2, 6 weeks after DPC sensitization. Regarding treatment: therapeutic diphenylcyclopropenone sensitization with weekly scalp DPC. TCRdb re-called the RACE reads through MiXCR, storing one row per CDR3 protein. Of a few hundred thousand distinct CDR3 sequences in the sample, under 6.5% were seen once.

The TCR originated in a woman aged 18-29 years with alopecia areata. Some clones in this sample may be carry-over from other donors' samples. The sequences come from whole blood, collected in connection with sensitization to the hapten diphenylcyclopropenone (DPC). The J gene is TRBJ1-4, the V gene TRBV7-8; 7 bases are a match to TRBD1. DNA for the CDR3: TGTGCCAGCAGCTTAGTAGGGGGCGCCGGTGAAAATCTGTTTTTT. Its translation: CASSLVGGAGENLFF. Complete variable domain (other parts from reference TRBV7-8 and TRBJ1-4): GAGVSQSPRYKVAKRGQDVALRCDPISGHVSLFWYQQALGQGPEFLTYFQNEAQLDKSGLPSDRFFAERPEGSVSTLKIQRTQQEDSAVYLCASSLVGGAGENLFFGSGTQLSVL.